Below, 27 T cell receptor beta chains from the same sample are listed, as sequenced in a study of Graves' ophthalmopathy and Graves' hyperthyroidism. RNA served as the template for amplifying TCR beta CDR3 regions. Investigators did first-round RT-PCR with HTBI primers, then second-round multiplex PCR. TCRdb fed the multiplex PCR reads into MiXCR, producing one record per CDR3 protein. The data show about 660,000 distinct CDR3 sequences, with under 50% seen just once and around 3% held by the top ten. The sample comprised peripheral blood. These receptors were collected from an adult man with Graves' ophthalmopathy.

At least ten counts were recorded for this clonotype. The V call is TRBV13, the J call TRBJ1-2; 7 nucleotides match TRBD1. The CDR3 has 13 residues. V dropped 8 bases and J dropped 6; count of bases not matched to a gene: 9. In germline, CDR1 is PRHDT, CDR2 FYEKMQ (reference sequence). CDR3 nucleotides: TGTGCCAGCCAACTCGACAGGGTCGATGGCTACACCTTC. Translated: CASQLDRVDGYTF.

The gene calls are TRBV25-1 and TRBJ2-7, with D maybe TRBD2 (5 bases). Trimming pared 8 bases from V and 7 bases from J, leaving 15 bases between. CDR3 length: 12 residues. Germline values: CDR1 MGHDK, CDR2 SYGVNS. The DNA for the CDR3 is TGTGCCAGCGGCGAGGGAATAGATGAGCAGTACTTC. This translates into CASGEGIDEQYF.

This clonotype came up many times. The chain joins TRBV20-1 to TRBJ1-1, with a weak D call TRBD1 (5 bases). Deletions cut 1 base from V and 1 base from J, with 10 bases between. The CDR3 sequence is 14 residues long. Germline lookup yields CDR1 DFQATT and CDR2 SNEGSKA (reference sequence). This CDR3 reads CSARVPGGNTEAFF. The CDR3 DNA is TGCAGTGCTAGAGTCCCCGGGGGGAACACTGAAGCTTTCTTT.

This clonotype was seen at least ten times. J is TRBJ2-2 and V is TRBV29-1, with 8 bases identical to TRBD2. J was trimmed by 6 bases and V by 2 bases; bases with no gene match: 2. The CDR3 covers 13 residues. The germline gives CDR1 SQVTM, CDR2 ANQGSEA. CDR3 amino acids: CSVEQREPGELFF. Here the CDR3 DNA reads TGCAGCGTTGAACAGCGGGAGCCCGGGGAGCTGTTTTTT.

The genes are TRBV7-9 and TRBJ1-5; unclear D gene. The V gene's germline CDR1 is SEHNR and CDR2 FQNEAQ (reference sequence). The CDR3 runs to 13 residues. V was cut by 0 bases and J by 4 bases, with 4 bases left in between. The CDR3 nucleotides are TGTGCCAGCAGCTTAGCCCAGAATCAGCCCCAGCATTTT. It specifies CASSLAQNQPQHF.

This clonotype was detected ten times or more. V gene TRBV7-2 combines with J gene TRBJ1-5; D remains unclear. The CDR3 sequence is 13 residues long. V was trimmed by 5 bases and J by 3 bases, leaving 8 bases between them. From germline, CDR1 is SGHTA and CDR2 FQGNSA. The CDR3 region has the DNA TGTGCCAGCAGCCCGTTTTACAATCAGCCCCAGCATTTT. Its protein product is CASSPFYNQPQHF.

V usage is TRBV14 and J usage is TRBJ1-4, with no clear D. With 1 base removed from V and 11 bases from J, the gap between germline ends came to 8 bases. This CDR3 comprises 12 residues. Germline V gene sequence: CDR1 SGHDN, CDR2 FVKESK. The CDR3 is CASSQGKTKLFF. CDR3 sequence (DNA): TGTGCCAGCAGCCAAGGCAAAACGAAACTGTTTTTT. The full variable domain, its missing parts supplied by reference TRBV14 and TRBJ1-4, is EAGVTQFPSHSVIEKGQTVTLRCDPISGHDNLYWYRRVMGKEIKFLLHFVKESKQDESGMPNNRFLAERTGGTYSTLKVQPAELEDSGVYFCASSQGKTKLFFGSGTQLSVL.

This clonotype was seen only a few times. This rearrangement joins TRBV3-1 to TRBJ1-1; no firm D call. Germline assignment: CDR1 LGHDT and CDR2 YNNKEL (reference sequence). The CDR3 is 15 residues long. V shed 3 bases and J shed 4 bases, with 15 bases lying between them. CDR3 protein: CASSHRLFTATEAFF. CDR3 sequence (DNA): TGTGCCAGCAGCCATCGACTTTTTACCGCCACTGAAGCTTTCTTT.

This clonotype was found many times. This CDR3 is CASAVAEEETQYF. As DNA, the CDR3 is TGTGCCAGCGCGGTAGCCGAAGAAGAGACCCAGTACTTC. The chain is built from TRBV7-6 and TRBJ2-5; no clear D. Trimming stripped 8 bases from V and 3 bases from J, with 13 bases between. Germline loops: CDR1 SGHVS, CDR2 FNYEAQ. CDR3 length equals 13 residues. The full variable domain, completed using reference TRBV7-6 and TRBJ2-5, is GAGVSQSPRYKVTKRGQDVALRCDPISGHVSLYWYRQALGQGPEFLTYFNYEAQQDKSGLPNDRFSAERPEGSISTLTIQRTEQRDSAMYRCASAVAEEETQYFGPGTRLLVL.

This clonotype was counted many times. The V and J genes are TRBV7-3 and TRBJ1-1, with D possibly matching TRBD1 (6 bases). From germline, CDR1 is SGHTA and CDR2 FQGTGA. This CDR3 has 19 residues. V gave up 5 bases and J gave up 1 base, with 26 bases separating them. CDR3 amino acids: CASSPQPQGHPVSNTEAFF. The CDR3 DNA follows: TGTGCCAGCAGCCCACAACCCCAGGGACACCCAGTCTCGAACACTGAAGCTTTCTTT. Together with reference TRBV7-3 and TRBJ1-1, the CDR3 gives the full variable domain: GAGVSQTPSNKVTEKGKYVELRCDPISGHTALYWYRQSLGQGPEFLIYFQGTGAADDSGLPNDRFFAVRPEGSVSTLKIQRTERGDSAVYLCASSPQPQGHPVSNTEAFFGQGTRLTVV.

This clonotype was observed at least ten times. The rearrangement links TRBV19 to TRBJ1-2; maybe TRBD1 (6 bases). Germline values: CDR1 LNHDA, CDR2 SQIVND (reference sequence). Trimming removed 3 bases at V and 3 bases at J, with 11 bases between. The CDR3 totals 14 residues. Here the CDR3 reads CASSMGGSYYGYTF. The CDR3 DNA reads TGTGCCAGTAGTATGGGGGGCTCCTACTATGGCTACACCTTC.

This clonotype was seen repeatedly, ten times or more. CDR3 loop: CASSVGSNQPQHF. CDR3 DNA: TGTGCCAGCAGCGTAGGAAGCAATCAGCCCCAGCATTTT. This chain joins TRBV9 and TRBJ1-5, with D unclear. This CDR3 has 13 residues. Trimming took off 0 bases at V and 1 base at J, with 2 bases between the two ends. Germline-derived CDR1 and CDR2 are SGDLS and YYNGEE.

This clonotype appeared many times. The V call is TRBV24-1, the J call TRBJ2-6, with D possibly being TRBD1 (5 bases). CDR1 KGHDR and CDR2 SFDVKD come from the germline V gene. The CDR3 runs to 15 residues. The V and J ends lost 3 bases and 4 bases respectively, with 9 bases between them. The chain's CDR3 is CATSDRGTGANVLTF. The CDR3 coding sequence is TGTGCCACCAGTGATAGGGGAACCGGGGCCAACGTCCTGACTTTC.

About this clonotype itself: Just one base apart from a much larger clone, this may be a read error. The rearrangement uses TRBV7-2 and TRBJ2-2; D ambiguous. The V gene lost 5 bases and the J gene lost 7 bases, with 8 bases spanning the gap. Germline CDR1 is SGHTA and CDR2 is FQGNSA. The CDR3 length is 12 residues. The CDR3 coding sequence is TGTGCCAGCAGCCGACACGACGGGGAGCTGTTTTTT. As protein: CASSRHDGELFF.

This chain uses TRBV2 with TRBJ1-3, with 7 bases lining up with TRBD1. In germline, CDR1 is SNHLY, CDR2 FYNNEI. The V gene end was trimmed by 7 bases and the J gene end by 5 bases; junction bases not matched to a gene: 8. The CDR3 consists of 14 residues. CDR3 loop: CASKMGQSRNTIYF. The DNA for the CDR3 is TGTGCCAGCAAGATGGGACAGTCGAGAAACACCATATATTTT.

V and J are TRBV7-2 and TRBJ2-5; the D gene is possibly TRBD2 (6 bases). Germline CDR1 reads SGHTA; CDR2 reads FQGNSA. Trimming took off 2 bases at V and 9 bases at J, with 22 bases between the two ends. This CDR3 comprises 16 residues. For the CDR3, the DNA is TGTGCCAGCAGCTTAATGGGCGGGAATAGCAATCAGCCCCAGTACTTC. This translates into CASSLMGGNSNQPQYF. Supplemented by reference TRBV7-2 and TRBJ2-5, the full variable domain reads GAGVSQSPSNKVTEKGKDVELRCDPISGHTALYWYRQSLGQGLEFLIYFQGNSAPDKSGLPSDRFSAERTGGSVSTLTIQRTQQEDSAVYLCASSLMGGNSNQPQYFGPGTRLLVL.

This chain joins TRBV29-1 and TRBJ1-2; no reliable D call. The CDR3 length is 11 residues. The germline V gene encodes CDR1 SQVTM and CDR2 ANQGSEA. V was pared by 8 bases and J by 6 bases, with 13 bases between. CDR3 bases: TGCAGCTTAGCGGGGTACCATGGCTACACCTTC. Translation gives CSLAGYHGYTF.

This clonotype was observed a handful of times. With a much larger clone just one base away, this may be a read error. This chain joins TRBV10-3 and TRBJ1-1; D ambiguous. CDR3 size: 13 residues. The germline gives CDR1 ENHRY, CDR2 SYGVKD. The CDR3 sequence is CAISESWAGETFF. CDR3 DNA sequence: TGTGCCATCAGTGAGTCTTGGGCGGGTGAAACTTTCTTT.

Ten or more counts support this clonotype. This sequence joins TRBV5-1 and TRBJ1-1; D possibly corresponds to TRBD1 (5 bases). The CDR3 has 14 amino acids. V lost 0 bases to trimming and J lost 6 bases, with 12 bases between them. Germline V gene data show CDR1 as SGHRS and CDR2 as YFSETQ. CDR3 sequence: CASSLAAGRAEAFF. The CDR3 coding sequence is TGCGCCAGCAGCTTGGCGGCAGGGAGGGCTGAAGCTTTCTTT.

This clonotype was observed a single time. V is TRBV9 and J is TRBJ2-5; maybe TRBD2 (5 bases). The CDR3 is 14 amino acids. Germline V gene sequence: CDR1 SGDLS, CDR2 YYNGEE. The V end lost 0 bases, the J end lost 2 bases, and 8 bases lay between the germline ends. CDR3 residues: CASSVGGWQETQYF. Here the CDR3 DNA reads TGTGCCAGCAGCGTAGGAGGGTGGCAAGAGACCCAGTACTTC.

This clonotype occurred many times. V gene TRBV11-2 combines with J gene TRBJ2-7; either TRBD1 or TRBD2 may fit D (5 bases each). This CDR3 has 15 amino acids. Trimming pared 5 bases from V and 0 bases from J, leaving 14 bases between. From germline, CDR1 is SGHAT and CDR2 FQNNGV. The CDR3 spells CASSPIRESSYEQYF. The CDR3 DNA follows: TGTGCCAGCAGCCCAATCAGGGAGAGCTCCTACGAGCAGTACTTC.

As for this clonotype: The CDR3 does not close with the conserved phenylalanine or tryptophan, likely indicating a read error. V and J are TRBV29-1 and TRBJ2-5; 8 positions match TRBD1. J gave up 11 bases and V 7 bases, and 3 bases lay outside the gene matches. Germline assignment: CDR1 SQVTM and CDR2 ANQGSEA. This CDR3 region has 9 residues. In nucleotides, the CDR3 is TGCAGCGCCCGGACAGGGCAGTACACC. Its translation: CSARTGQYT.

The rearrangement uses TRBV10-3 and TRBJ2-2, with a possible D match to TRBD1 (6 bases). With 10 bases removed from V and 0 bases from J, the gap between germline ends came to 18 bases. The CDR3 is 16 residues long. Germline CDR1 reads ENHRY; CDR2 reads SYGVKD. The CDR3 protein is CASTQGQYANTGELFF. Here the CDR3 DNA reads TGTGCCAGCACGCAAGGACAGTACGCGAACACCGGGGAGCTGTTTTTT.

The chain joins TRBV6-5 to TRBJ1-2, with TRBD1 matching over 7 bases. CDR3 length: 13 amino acids. Looked up from germline, CDR1 is MNHEY and CDR2 is SVGAGI. The junction had 4 bases not matched to a gene; V was cut back by 7 bases and J by 2 bases. The chain's CDR3 is CASKGQENYGYTF. CDR3 bases: TGTGCCAGCAAAGGACAGGAGAACTATGGCTACACCTTC.

In its sample, this clonotype was seen once. The chain links TRBV24-1 to TRBJ1-2; D is ambiguous. Trimming took off 3 bases at V and 8 bases at J, with 6 bases between the two ends. This CDR3 comprises 11 residues. Per the germline V gene, CDR1 is KGHDR and CDR2 is SFDVKD. The CDR3 sequence: CATSDVGGYTF. CDR3 DNA sequence: TGTGCCACCAGTGATGTTGGCGGCTACACCTTC.

This chain connects TRBV7-9 to TRBJ1-1; D is perhaps TRBD1 (5 bases). Germline lookup yields CDR1 SEHNR and CDR2 FQNEAQ (reference sequence). The CDR3 is made up of 15 amino acids. Trimming left V 5 bases short and J 4 bases short, with 17 bases between. CDR3 DNA sequence: TGTGCCAGCAGCCCAGAGCACAGGCGAGGCACTGAAGCTTTCTTT. Its protein product is CASSPEHRRGTEAFF.

This clonotype was detected a few times. The gene calls are TRBV5-1 and TRBJ1-4; D is ambiguous. Germline values: CDR1 SGHRS, CDR2 YFSETQ. V lost 0 bases to trimming and J lost 3 bases, with 3 bases between them. The CDR3 length is 13 residues. The CDR3: CASSLGPNEKLFF. The DNA for the CDR3 is TGCGCCAGCAGCTTGGGACCTAATGAAAAACTGTTTTTT.